A single sample is the source of the 30 T cell receptor beta chains below, sequenced in a study of T cell changes during pregnancy in multiple sclerosis. The protocol was immunoSEQ multiplex PCR, while the TCRdb copy is restricted to in-frame clones and leaves out a portion. Found here are roughly 40,000 clones, 91% of them singletons; the top ten hold about 0.5%. Source: CD4+ T cells from peripheral blood mononuclear cells, taken in the second trimester of pregnancy. These receptors originate from a female donor in good health, enrolled as a control in a pregnancy study.

The chain couples TRBV6-1 to TRBJ2-5, with 8 positions matching TRBD1. V trimming: 0 bases; J trimming: 11 bases; junction bases outside the gene matches: 11. CDR3 length: 15 residues. Germline CDR1 and CDR2: MNHNS and SASEGT. The CDR3, as DNA: TGTGCCAGCAGTGAAGCGCTCTGGACAGGGTGGGAGCAGTACTTC. This gives the protein CASSEALWTGWEQYF.

With regard to this clone: The sample has other DNA sequences that encode this CDR3 too. V is TRBV5-6 and J is TRBJ2-5; 11 nucleotides line up with TRBD2. The CDR3 is 15 amino acids. The junction had 4 bases not matched to a gene; V was cut back by 2 bases and J by 4 bases. Germline V gives CDR1 SGHDT, CDR2 YYEEEE. The CDR3 DNA reads TGTGCCAGCAGCTTACTAGCGGGAGTTGGAGAGACCCAGTACTTC. Its translation: CASSLLAGVGETQYF.

In this sample, this clone turned up once. V usage is TRBV7-8 and J usage is TRBJ1-4; D remains ambiguous. This CDR3 spans 16 amino acids. From germline, CDR1 is SGHVS and CDR2 FQNEAQ. V dropped 3 bases and J dropped 5 bases, with 16 bases sitting between them. The CDR3 DNA follows: TGTGCCAGCAGCTTTTCTCTCGGGGAGTGGAATGAAAAACTGTTTTTT. Amino acid sequence: CASSFSLGEWNEKLFF.

The chain is built from TRBV6-4 and TRBJ2-1; D perhaps matches TRBD1 (6 bases). CDR3 size: 13 residues. Per germline, CDR1 MRHNA and CDR2 SNTAGT. V gave up 6 bases and J gave up 3 bases, with 9 bases separating them. For the CDR3, the DNA is TGTGCCAGCAGCTTGGACAGCTACAATGAGCAGTTCTTC. It is translated as CASSLDSYNEQFF.

The V call is TRBV7-8, the J call TRBJ2-1, with unresolved D. With 3 bases removed from V and 0 bases from J, the gap between germline ends came to 12 bases. CDR3 size: 16 residues. CDR1 is SGHVS, CDR2 FQNEAQ, per germline. The CDR3 loop reads CASSFHMGPSYNEQFF. As DNA, the CDR3 is TGTGCCAGCAGCTTTCATATGGGCCCCTCCTACAATGAGCAGTTCTTC.

V gene TRBV15 combines with J gene TRBJ2-2; D gene ambiguous. Looked up from germline, CDR1 is LNHNV and CDR2 is YYDKDF (reference sequence). This CDR3 region has 14 residues. V was pared by 1 base and J by 6 bases, with 9 bases between. In DNA form, the CDR3 reads TGTGCCACCAGCAGAGTAGTGGTAGCCGGGGAGCTGTTTTTT. Translated, it gives CATSRVVVAGELFF.

The rearrangement uses TRBV11-1 and TRBJ2-3, with 13 bases that match TRBD2. CDR1 is SGHAT, CDR2 FQDESV, per germline (reference sequence). There are 15 residues in the CDR3. The junction had 0 bases not matched to a gene; V was cut back by 1 base and J by 5 bases. The chain's CDR3 is CASSLGTSGGDTQYF. The CDR3 DNA reads TGTGCCAGCAGCTTAGGGACTAGCGGGGGAGATACGCAGTATTTT. The full variable domain, its missing parts supplied by reference TRBV11-1 and TRBJ2-3, is EAEVAQSPRYKITEKSQAVAFWCDPISGHATLYWYRQILGQGPELLVQFQDESVVDDSQLPKDRFSAERLKGVDSTLKIQPAELGDSAMYLCASSLGTSGGDTQYFGPGTRLTVL.

The chain has TRBV19 and TRBJ2-7, with 7 bases lining up with TRBD1. The germline V gene has CDR1 LNHDA and CDR2 SQIVND (reference sequence). The V and J ends lost 5 bases and 5 bases, in that order; junction bases with no gene match: 6. The CDR3 is 13 amino acids. The CDR3 DNA is TGTGCCAGTAGTGTGACAGGGCTCCACGAGCAGTACTTC. Translated: CASSVTGLHEQYF.

The gene calls are TRBV9 and TRBJ2-1, with 8 bases identical to TRBD2. This CDR3 is built from 15 residues. The trim removed 0 bases at V and 2 bases at J, leaving 1 base unmatched. The germline V gene encodes CDR1 SGDLS and CDR2 YYNGEE. This CDR3 reads CASSVAGGTYNEQFF. The CDR3 bases are TGTGCCAGCAGCGTAGCGGGGGGGACCTACAATGAGCAGTTCTTC.

V and J are TRBV5-1 and TRBJ2-3, with 7 positions matching TRBD1. This CDR3 spans 16 amino acids. CDR1 SGHRS and CDR2 YFSETQ come from the germline V gene. V shed 4 bases and J 2 bases; nucleotides not matched to a gene: 10. The CDR3 region has the DNA TGCGCCAGCAGCCCGGGACAGTGGGGTCTCACAGATACGCAGTATTTT. Residues: CASSPGQWGLTDTQYF.

V is TRBV9 and J is TRBJ1-5; 7 nucleotides agree with TRBD1. The CDR3 length is 14 residues. Trimming cost V 3 bases and J 6 bases; bases outside gene matches: 6. Germline lookup yields CDR1 SGDLS and CDR2 YYNGEE. The CDR3 region has the DNA TGTGCCAGCAGCGAGGAGGGGGCGGCTCAGCCCCAGCATTTT. Its protein product is CASSEEGAAQPQHF.

The chain links TRBV7-3 to TRBJ1-1; 9 bases map to TRBD1. The CDR3 extends over 14 amino acids. V shed 5 bases and J 0 bases; nucleotides not matched to a gene: 1. Germline V lookup: CDR1 SGHTA, CDR2 FQGTGA. DNA of the CDR3: TGTGCCAGCAGCGGACAGGGGATGAACACTGAAGCTTTCTTT. It encodes CASSGQGMNTEAFF.

V and J are TRBV27 and TRBJ2-7, with 9 positions matching TRBD2. Unmatched junction bases numbered 2, after V lost 5 bases and J lost 0 bases. CDR3 length: 14 residues. Germline lookup yields CDR1 MNHEY and CDR2 SMNVEV (reference sequence). Here the CDR3 reads CASSLAGSSYEQYF. Written as DNA, the CDR3 is TGTGCCAGCAGTCTAGCGGGGTCCTCCTACGAGCAGTACTTC.

The rearrangement uses TRBV30 and TRBJ1-2, with D possibly matching TRBD1 (5 bases). CDR3 length: 12 residues. V lost 4 bases, J lost 7 bases, and 13 bases lay in between. Germline CDR1 is GTSNPN and CDR2 is SVGIG (reference sequence). The CDR3 nucleotides are TGTGCCTGGACAGGGTCGGGTAGTGGCTACACCTTC. Translation gives CAWTGSGSGYTF.

For the CDR3, the DNA is TGTGCCAGCAGCGTAGACAGTGTCTCTGGAAACACCATATATTTT. Translation gives CASSVDSVSGNTIYF. The V gene is TRBV9, the J gene TRBJ1-3; no firm D call. V gave up 0 bases and J gave up 0 bases, with 7 bases separating them. This CDR3 is built from 15 residues. CDR1 and CDR2 from the germline V gene are SGDLS and YYNGEE.

Comments on this clone: One end of the junction varies from germline; a read error may be responsible. The chain recombines TRBV7-7 with TRBJ2-2; weak D call: TRBD2 (5 bases). The V gene's germline CDR1 is SSHAT and CDR2 FNYEAQ (reference sequence). The CDR3 covers 14 residues. CDR3 sequence: CASSLTRVTGELFF. Written as DNA, the CDR3 is TGTGCTAGCAGCCTCACGAGGGTCACCGGGGAGCTGTTTTTT. The full variable domain, in which reference TRBV7-7 and TRBJ2-2 provide the parts outside the CDR3, is GAGVSQSPRYKVTKRGQDVTLRCDPISSHATLYWYQQALGQGPEFLTYFNYEAQPDKSGLPSDRFSAERPEGSISTLTIQRTEQRDSAMYRCASSLTRVTGELFFGEGSRLTVL.

V usage is TRBV5-1 and J usage is TRBJ2-6; 7 bases are shared with TRBD1. J gave up 5 bases and V 4 bases, and 6 bases lay outside the gene matches. Germline lookup yields CDR1 SGHRS and CDR2 YFSETQ. CDR3 size: 15 residues. The CDR3 loop reads CASSEGQPRANVLTF. CDR3 sequence (DNA): TGCGCCAGCAGCGAGGGACAGCCTAGGGCCAACGTCCTGACTTTC.

V and J are TRBV11-1 and TRBJ2-7; 9 bases fit TRBD2. Germline V lookup: CDR1 SGHAT, CDR2 FQDESV (reference sequence). The CDR3 consists of 14 residues. After removal of 1 base from V and 4 bases from J, the junction contained 2 bases not matched to a gene. CDR3 sequence reads: CASSLGLAGYEQYF. The DNA for the CDR3 is TGTGCCAGCAGCTTAGGTCTAGCGGGGTACGAGCAGTACTTC.

J is TRBJ2-7 and V is TRBV28; 9 bases are shared with TRBD1. From germline, CDR1 is MDHEN and CDR2 SYDVKM. The CDR3 runs 14 residues. Trimming removed 7 bases from V and 7 bases from J; junction bases left unmatched: 11. The CDR3 coding sequence is TGTGCCAGCAATGGGAGGACAGGGGCTTGGGAGCAGTACTTC. Its protein product is CASNGRTGAWEQYF.

CDR3 region: CASSPTQGQPTDTQYF. The CDR3 DNA is TGTGCCAGCAGCCCGACTCAGGGACAGCCTACAGATACGCAGTATTTT. The chain has TRBV7-2 and TRBJ2-3; 7 bases agree with TRBD1. CDR1 is SGHTA, CDR2 FQGNSA, per germline. V lost 5 bases to trimming and J lost 3 bases; unmatched junction nucleotides: 11. This CDR3 spans 16 amino acids.

The chain couples TRBV28 to TRBJ1-5; 7 bases line up with TRBD1. Germline V gene sequence: CDR1 MDHEN, CDR2 SYDVKM. The CDR3 spans 12 residues. V was clipped by 5 bases and J by 6 bases; unmatched bases: 1. CDR3 amino acids: CASSTGVQPQHF. CDR3 bases: TGTGCCAGCAGTACAGGGGTTCAGCCCCAGCATTTT.

V usage is TRBV19 and J usage is TRBJ1-2; D not certain. V shed 0 bases and J shed 7 bases, with 15 bases lying between them. CDR1 LNHDA and CDR2 SQIVND come from the germline V gene (reference sequence). This CDR3 comprises 15 residues. The CDR3 loop reads CASSIDQNAGGGYTF. The DNA of the CDR3 is TGTGCCAGTAGTATAGATCAGAATGCGGGAGGTGGCTACACCTTC.

The rearrangement links TRBV29-1 to TRBJ2-2, with 9 bases that match TRBD2. Germline trimming cut 1 base from V and 0 bases from J; bases unmatched to any gene: 3. The CDR3 loop spans 16 amino acids. Germline V CDR1 and CDR2: SQVTM, ANQGSEA. CDR3 in amino acids: CSVEGTSASNTGELFF. CDR3 sequence (DNA): TGCAGCGTTGAAGGGACTAGCGCCTCGAACACCGGGGAGCTGTTTTTT.

The V gene is TRBV4-1, the J gene TRBJ2-3; 11 nucleotides match TRBD2. Germline lookup yields CDR1 MGHRA and CDR2 YSYEKL. The CDR3 runs to 17 residues. With V trimmed by 1 base and J by 8 bases, 11 bases remained unmatched. This CDR3 reads CASSQVAGNSGGVTQYF. CDR3 sequence (DNA): TGCGCCAGCAGCCAAGTGGCGGGAAATAGCGGGGGGGTTACGCAGTATTTT.

The rearrangement joins TRBV28 to TRBJ1-2; 9 bases align to TRBD1. J gave up 8 bases and V 3 bases, and 7 bases lay outside the gene matches. The CDR3 is 14 amino acids. CDR1 is MDHEN and CDR2 is SYDVKM in the germline V gene. CDR3: CASSLGQGFRGYTF. DNA of the CDR3: TGTGCCAGCAGTTTGGGACAGGGCTTTCGCGGCTACACCTTC.

J is TRBJ2-5 and V is TRBV5-6; maybe TRBD2 (6 bases). TRBJ2-7 explains the end of the DNA better; the J call may be wrong. There are 15 residues in the CDR3. From germline, CDR1 is SGHDT and CDR2 YYEEEE. The CDR3: CASSSLEAGAYEQYF. CDR3 sequence (DNA): TGTGCCAGCAGCAGCCTGGAAGCGGGCGCCTACGAGCAGTACTTC.

The V and J genes are TRBV4-3 and TRBJ2-7, with 7 bases that match TRBD1. V shed 3 bases and J 2 bases; nucleotides not matched to a gene: 4. Germline values: CDR1 LGHNA, CDR2 YSLEER. This CDR3 is built from 14 residues. In nucleotides, the CDR3 is TGCGCCAGCAGCCAGACACAGGGGACCTACGAGCAGTACTTC. Translating it yields CASSQTQGTYEQYF.

This clone has only one observation. The chain joins TRBV30 to TRBJ2-1, with D possibly matching TRBD2 (5 bases). Trimming took 4 bases from V and 7 from J, leaving 26 bases between them. This CDR3 contains 17 residues. The germline gives CDR1 GTSNPN, CDR2 SVGIG (reference sequence). The CDR3 spells CAWTVGASGTVQNEQFF. The CDR3 bases are TGTGCCTGGACCGTTGGAGCGAGCGGAACCGTACAGAATGAGCAGTTCTTC.

The chain carries TRBV4-1 and TRBJ2-7, with 14 bases aligning to TRBD2. Looked up from germline, CDR1 is MGHRA and CDR2 is YSYEKL. V trimming: 3 bases; J trimming: 5 bases; junction bases outside the gene matches: 15. This CDR3 spans 19 amino acids. The CDR3 is CASSHPGLAGARGFHEQYF. In DNA form, the CDR3 reads TGCGCCAGCAGCCATCCGGGACTAGCGGGGGCCCGGGGGTTCCACGAGCAGTACTTC.

This rearrangement joins TRBV7-3 to TRBJ1-1; a possible D gene is TRBD1 (5 bases). V was pared by 5 bases and J by 1 base, with 8 bases between. This CDR3 spans 13 amino acids. Germline V gives CDR1 SGHTA, CDR2 FQGTGA. CDR3 in amino acids: CASSAGPNTEAFF. The CDR3 DNA follows: TGTGCCAGCAGCGCGGGACCGAACACTGAAGCTTTCTTT.